Listed below are T cell receptor beta chains from one sample, sequenced in a study of cytomegalovirus exposure and HLA in healthy donors. Assay used: immunoSEQ multiplex PCR; TCRdb lists only in-frame clones, some missing. The sample contains 130,000 or so clones, approximately 82% of which appear only once. Material for sequencing was PBMCs. These receptors were collected from a female donor in good health and CMV-seronegative. The CDR3 runs from the conserved cysteine through the conserved F or W. Fields, in order: J gene, clone size, D gene, V gene, CDR3 DNA, CDR3 protein. The D gene is left open where the match is weak. Rows give clone size only sometimes, using once, few, many, or a class for an expanded clone.

>TRBJ1-1|NA|TRBD1|TRBV19
TGTGCCAGTAGTACAACAGGGGGCACTGAAGCTTTCTTT
CASSTTGGTEAFF
>TRBJ2-2|NA|TRBD2|TRBV6-4
TGTGCCAGCAGTGACGAGGCGGGAGGGCCCACCGGGGAGCTGTTTTTT
CASSDEAGGPTGELFF
>TRBJ2-5|NA|NA|TRBV19
TGTGCCAGTAGCCCAACCGGAGGGGCCCCCTCCGGGACCCAGTACTTC
CASSPTGGAPSGTQYF
>TRBJ2-7|NA|NA|TRBV2
TGTGCCAGCAGTCTTCCCCTCTCCTACGAGCAGTACTTC
CASSLPLSYEQYF
>TRBJ1-2|NA|NA|TRBV14
TGTGCCAGCAGCCCCAGATCAGGGTACCACTATGGCTACACCTTC
CASSPRSGYHYGYTF
>TRBJ1-1|NA|TRBD1|TRBV6-5
TGTGCCAGCAGTCAGACAGGGAAAACTGAAGCTTTCTTT
CASSQTGKTEAFF
>TRBJ2-7|NA|TRBD1|TRBV11-2
TGTGCCAGCAGGGACGGGACAGGGCCCTACGAGCAGTACTTC
CASRDGTGPYEQYF
>TRBJ1-2|once|NA|TRBV29-1
TGCAGTGCCCGGGGGGGGGCCAATGGCTATGGCTACACCTTC
CSARGGANGYGYTF
>TRBJ2-7|NA|TRBD1|TRBV7-9
TGTGCCAGCAGCTGGACAGGGTTCTACGAGCAGTACTTC
CASSWTGFYEQYF
>TRBJ1-1|once|NA|TRBV19
TGTGCCAGTAGTATACAGGCAGTAATGAACACTGAAGCTTTCTTT
CASSIQAVMNTEAFF
>TRBJ2-7|NA|NA|TRBV19
TGTGCCAGTAGTATAGTCCCCCAGGGTTTCAACGAGCAGTACTTC
CASSIVPQGFNEQYF
>TRBJ1-1|NA|NA|TRBV9
TGTGCCAGCAGCGTAGGGGGCACCACTGAAGCTTTCTTT
CASSVGGTTEAFF
>TRBJ1-3|NA|NA|TRBV11-2
TGTGCCAGCAGCTTAACAGGGCAATCTGGAAACACCACATATTTT
CASSLTGQSGNTTYF
>TRBJ1-1|NA|TRBD1|TRBV7-2
TGTGCCAGCAGCGTGGACAGGGGGAGGACTGAAGCTTTCTTT
CASSVDRGRTEAFF
>TRBJ1-1|NA|NA|TRBV7-6
TGTGCCAGCAGCCAGAGAGGGTTGGGGGCCGAAGCTTTCTTT
CASSQRGLGAEAFF